The 7 T cell receptor beta chains below all came from one sample that was sequenced in a study of PD-1 blockade in classical Hodgkin lymphoma. Time point of the sample: cycle 4 day 1 (C4D1), after 5 to 7 weeks of nivolumab. Following autologous stem cell transplantation, relapse occurred in every patient, and exposure to brentuximab vedotin varied. CD4+ T cells were purified from thawed PBMCs by negative selection. Generated by immunoSEQ multiplex PCR, the TCRdb table keeps only in-frame clones and is missing some. The data hold fewer than 40,000 clones, with around 84% observed a single time. The specimen was CD4+ T cells from blood, collected before the fourth cycle of nivolumab. The source of these receptors is a human donor with classical Hodgkin lymphoma.

V usage is TRBV19 and J usage is TRBJ1-5, with 9 bases lining up with TRBD1. The junction had 4 bases not matched to a gene; V was cut back by 5 bases and J by 2 bases. The CDR3 spans 15 residues. Germline CDR1 reads LNHDA; CDR2 reads SQIVND (reference sequence). The CDR3 spells CASSPDRGGNQPQHF. The CDR3 DNA reads as TGTGCCAGTAGTCCGGACAGGGGAGGCAATCAGCCCCAGCATTTT.

There are a few counts of this clone. V gene TRBV19 combines with J gene TRBJ1-1; D is uncertain. CDR1 is LNHDA, CDR2 SQIVND, per germline (reference sequence). The CDR3 consists of 13 residues. Between the trimmed V and J ends, which lost 7 bases and 3 bases, there was a span of 12 bases. As DNA, the CDR3 is TGTGCCAGTAAAGGAAAGCCCCACACTGAAGCTTTCTTT. This sequence encodes CASKGKPHTEAFF.

The V call is TRBV30, the J call TRBJ2-1; D is perhaps TRBD1 (5 bases). V was pared by 0 bases and J by 4 bases, with 10 bases between. There are 14 residues in the CDR3. The germline V gene has CDR1 GTSNPN and CDR2 SVGIG (reference sequence). The CDR3, as DNA: TGTGCCTGGAGTGTGGCCAGGGCTTACAATGAGCAGTTCTTC. Translation gives CAWSVARAYNEQFF.

The chain couples TRBV7-8 to TRBJ1-4; TRBD1 matches 7 bases. The CDR3 sequence is 15 residues long. J lost 0 bases, V lost 5 bases, and 3 bases had no gene match. Germline assignment: CDR1 SGHVS and CDR2 FQNEAQ. The CDR3 loop is CASSGGTATNEKLFF. CDR3 DNA sequence: TGTGCCAGCAGCGGGGGGACAGCAACTAATGAAAAACTGTTTTTT.

The V call is TRBV9, the J call TRBJ2-5, with D hard to call. The germline CDR1 and CDR2 sequences are SGDLS and YYNGEE. The V end lost 0 bases, the J end lost 1 base, and 7 bases lay between the germline ends. This CDR3 contains 14 residues. CDR3 in amino acids: CASSVGRFQETQYF. In DNA, the CDR3 is TGTGCCAGCAGCGTAGGTCGGTTCCAAGAGACCCAGTACTTC.

The rearrangement joins TRBV5-1 to TRBJ2-3; no definite D call. The CDR3 contains 14 residues. Deletions cut 0 bases from V and 2 bases from J, with 7 bases between. CDR1 and CDR2 from the germline V gene are SGHRS and YFSETQ. Written as DNA, the CDR3 is TGCGCCAGCAGCTTGGAGGCACCCACAGATACGCAGTATTTT. Its protein product is CASSLEAPTDTQYF.

The rearrangement joins TRBV30 to TRBJ2-7, with TRBD1 as a possible D gene (6 bases). The V end lost 1 base, the J end lost 0 bases, and 13 bases lay between the germline ends. The V gene's germline CDR1 is GTSNPN and CDR2 SVGIG (reference sequence). There are 15 residues in the CDR3. This CDR3 reads CAWSAGQLSSYEQYF. The CDR3 region has the DNA TGTGCCTGGAGTGCCGGACAGCTAAGCTCCTACGAGCAGTACTTC.